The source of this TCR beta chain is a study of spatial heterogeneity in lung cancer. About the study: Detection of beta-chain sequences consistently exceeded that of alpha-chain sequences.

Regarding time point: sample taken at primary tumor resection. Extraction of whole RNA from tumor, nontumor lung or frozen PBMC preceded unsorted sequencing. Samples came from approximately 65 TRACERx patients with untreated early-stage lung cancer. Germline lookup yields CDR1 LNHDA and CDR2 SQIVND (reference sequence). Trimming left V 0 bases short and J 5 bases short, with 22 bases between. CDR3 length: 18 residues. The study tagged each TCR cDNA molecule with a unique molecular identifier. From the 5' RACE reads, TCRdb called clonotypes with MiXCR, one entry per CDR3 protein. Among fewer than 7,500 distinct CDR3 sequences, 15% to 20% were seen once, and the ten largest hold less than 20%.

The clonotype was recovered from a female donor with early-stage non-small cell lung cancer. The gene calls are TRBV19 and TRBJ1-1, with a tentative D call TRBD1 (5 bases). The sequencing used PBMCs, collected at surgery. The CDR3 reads CASSIDWAQGSRGTEAFF. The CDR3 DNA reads TGTGCCAGTAGTATAGATTGGGCGCAGGGATCGAGGGGAACTGAAGCTTTCTTT.